The 7 T cell receptor beta chains presented below share a single source sample, sequenced in a study of blood T cell repertoires in COVID-19. Clones were sequenced by immunoSEQ multiplex PCR, and TCRdb holds only the in-frame ones, with some missing. Of 150,000 to 200,000 clones listed, 70% to 90% are singletons. Sequencing was performed on peripheral blood. These receptors were taken from a man between 18 and 29 years old who had recovered from COVID-19.

The chain couples TRBV28 to TRBJ1-1; tentative D call: TRBD1 (6 bases). The CDR3 is 17 amino acids. Trimming removed 5 bases from V and 0 bases from J, with 19 bases in between. Germline V CDR1 and CDR2: MDHEN, SYDVKM. The CDR3 protein is CASSPQGRGKMNTEAFF. DNA of the CDR3: TGTGCCAGCAGTCCCCAGGGAAGGGGGAAGATGAACACTGAAGCTTTCTTT. Combining the CDR3 with reference TRBV28 and TRBJ1-1 gives the whole variable domain DVKVTQSSRYLVKRTGEKVFLECVQDMDHENMFWYRQDPGLGLRLIYFSYDVKMKEKGDIPEGYSVSREKKERFSLILESASTNQTSMYLCASSPQGRGKMNTEAFFGQGTRLTVV.

The chain has TRBV15 and TRBJ1-3; D not resolved. There are 16 residues in the CDR3. V dropped 1 base and J dropped 0 bases, with 10 bases sitting between them. Germline CDR1 is LNHNV and CDR2 is YYDKDF (reference sequence). The CDR3: CATSRGRDSSGNTIYF. In DNA, the CDR3 is TGTGCCACCAGCAGAGGTAGAGATTCCTCTGGAAACACCATATATTTT.

The V gene is TRBV19, the J gene TRBJ1-1; D not certain. CDR1 LNHDA and CDR2 SQIVND come from the germline V gene (reference sequence). V was trimmed by 8 bases and J by 0 bases, leaving 13 bases between them. The CDR3 runs to 14 residues. The CDR3 DNA follows: TGTGCCAGTGCGTCGGGGAACATGAACACTGAAGCTTTCTTT. The encoded protein is CASASGNMNTEAFF.

Here the CDR3 reads CSALSTEAFF. CDR3 coding DNA: TGCAGCGCCTTATCCACTGAAGCTTTCTTT. The V call is TRBV29-1, the J call TRBJ1-1; no definite D call. Germline loops: CDR1 SQVTM, CDR2 ANQGSEA. V shed 7 bases and J shed 4 bases, with 7 bases lying between them. The CDR3 totals 10 residues. Based on the CDR3 plus reference TRBV29-1 and TRBJ1-1, the full variable domain is SAVISQKPSRDICQRGTSLTIQCQVDSQVTMMFWYRQQPGQSLTLIATANQGSEATYESGFVIDKFPISRPNLTFSTLTVSNMSPEDSSIYLCSALSTEAFFGQGTRLTVV.

The chain recombines TRBV3-1 (or the pseudogene TRBV3-2) with TRBJ2-7; D is possibly TRBD1 (6 bases). Germline V gene lookup returns CDR1 LGHDT and CDR2 YNNKEL (reference sequence). The CDR3 totals 13 residues. The germline V and J ends were trimmed by 4 bases and 1 base, with 8 bases remaining between them. In nucleotides, the CDR3 is TGTGCCAGCAGCCGAGGACAGTCCTACGAGCAGTACTTC. Translating gives CASSRGQSYEQYF.

This rearrangement joins TRBV5-1 to TRBJ1-5; maybe TRBD1 (5 bases). The V gene lost 0 bases and the J gene lost 4 bases, with 11 bases spanning the gap. This CDR3 has 15 amino acids. Germline V gene sequence: CDR1 SGHRS, CDR2 YFSETQ. This chain's CDR3 is CASSLEGALNQPQHF. The CDR3 coding sequence is TGCGCCAGCAGCTTGGAAGGGGCCCTAAATCAGCCCCAGCATTTT.

This rearrangement joins TRBV18 to TRBJ2-7; D is perhaps TRBD2 (6 bases). V was cut by 6 bases and J by 2 bases, with 14 bases left in between. Germline lookup yields CDR1 KGHSH and CDR2 LQKENI. The CDR3 consists of 14 residues. This CDR3 reads CASSPRDGPYEQYF. DNA for the CDR3: TGTGCCAGCTCGCCGCGGGACGGACCCTACGAGCAGTACTTC.